This T cell receptor beta chain was found in a study of human T cells and chemical hapten exposure. This clonotype showed up many times. Its target is not known. Trimming cost V 6 bases and J 15 bases; bases outside gene matches: 14. This CDR3 is built from 13 residues. Germline loops: CDR1 MNHNS, CDR2 SASEGT. Notes on the study in general: Compared with pre-sensitization or healthy control sets, expanded TCRs clustered more.

MiXCR, run by TCRdb on the RACE reads, gives a single entry per CDR3 protein. The sample includes around 380,000 distinct CDR3 sequences, roughly 6% seen only once; the top ten take around 8%. Time point denoted: pre-sensitization, week 0. Treatment specified: therapeutic diphenylcyclopropenone sensitization with weekly scalp DPC. Prior to application of each patch test, blood was drawn. The chain has TRBV6-1 and TRBJ2-1; 7 positions match TRBD1. The material was whole blood, obtained in connection with sensitization to the hapten diphenylcyclopropenone (DPC). The clonotype originates from a woman aged 18-30 years with alopecia areata. Some clones in this sample may be carry-over from other donors' samples. The chain's CDR3 is CASSPTRGQVGFF. CDR3 nucleotide sequence: TGTGCCAGCAGCCCAACCCGAGGACAGGTGGGGTTCTTC.